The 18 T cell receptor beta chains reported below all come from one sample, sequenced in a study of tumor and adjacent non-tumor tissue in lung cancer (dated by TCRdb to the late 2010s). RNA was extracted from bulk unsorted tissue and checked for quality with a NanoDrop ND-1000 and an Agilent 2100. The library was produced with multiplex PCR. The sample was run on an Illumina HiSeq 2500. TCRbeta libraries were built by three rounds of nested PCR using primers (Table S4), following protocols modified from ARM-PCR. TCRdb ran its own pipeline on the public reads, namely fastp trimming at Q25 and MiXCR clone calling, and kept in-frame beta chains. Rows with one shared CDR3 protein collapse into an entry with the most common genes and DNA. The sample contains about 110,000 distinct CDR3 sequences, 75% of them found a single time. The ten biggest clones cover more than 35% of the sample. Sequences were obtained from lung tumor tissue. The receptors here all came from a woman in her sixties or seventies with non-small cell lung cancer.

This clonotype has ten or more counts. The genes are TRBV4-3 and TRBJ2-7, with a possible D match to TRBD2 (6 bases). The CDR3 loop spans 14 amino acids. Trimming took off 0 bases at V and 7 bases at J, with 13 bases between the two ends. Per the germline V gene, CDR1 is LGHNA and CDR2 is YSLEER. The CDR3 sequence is CASSQEPGGMEQYF. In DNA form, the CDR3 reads TGCGCCAGCAGCCAAGAACCTGGCGGGATGGAGCAGTACTTC.

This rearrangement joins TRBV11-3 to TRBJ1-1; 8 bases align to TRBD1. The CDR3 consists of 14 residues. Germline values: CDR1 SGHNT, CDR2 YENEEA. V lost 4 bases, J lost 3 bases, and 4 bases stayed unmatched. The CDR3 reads CASSSGQGYTEAFF. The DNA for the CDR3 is TGTGCCAGCAGCTCAGGACAGGGCTACACTGAAGCTTTCTTT.

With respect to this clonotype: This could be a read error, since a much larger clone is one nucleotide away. The CDR3 loop is CAMFQGTGELFF. The DNA for the CDR3 is TGTGCCATGTTCCAAGGCACCGGGGAGCTGTTTTTT. V gene TRBV6-2 or TRBV6-3 combines with J gene TRBJ2-2; no reliable D call. The CDR3 contains 12 residues. V lost 10 bases and J 4 bases, leaving 10 bases between the germline ends. Germline V gene data show CDR1 as MNHEY and CDR2 as SVGEGT.

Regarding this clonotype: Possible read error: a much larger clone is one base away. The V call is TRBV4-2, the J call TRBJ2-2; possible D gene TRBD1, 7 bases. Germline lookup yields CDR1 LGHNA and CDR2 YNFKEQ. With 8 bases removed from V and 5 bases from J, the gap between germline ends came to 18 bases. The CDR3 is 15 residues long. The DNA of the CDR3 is TGTGCCAGCGGCGGAGGGGGCGATCCGACCGGGGAGCTGTTTTTT. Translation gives CASGGGGDPTGELFF.

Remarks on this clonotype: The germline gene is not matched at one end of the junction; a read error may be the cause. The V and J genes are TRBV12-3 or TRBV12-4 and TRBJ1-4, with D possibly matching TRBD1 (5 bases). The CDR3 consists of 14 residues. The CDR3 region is CDSSSYGPGEKLFF. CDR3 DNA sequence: TGTGACAGCAGTTCCTACGGGCCAGGGGAAAAACTGTTTTTT.

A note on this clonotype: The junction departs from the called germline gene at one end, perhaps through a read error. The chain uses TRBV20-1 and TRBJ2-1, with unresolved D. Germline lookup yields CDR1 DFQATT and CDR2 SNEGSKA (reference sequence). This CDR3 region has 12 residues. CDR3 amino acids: CSALGSYNEQSF. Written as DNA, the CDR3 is TGCAGTGCGCTAGGATCCTACAATGAGCAGTCCTTC.

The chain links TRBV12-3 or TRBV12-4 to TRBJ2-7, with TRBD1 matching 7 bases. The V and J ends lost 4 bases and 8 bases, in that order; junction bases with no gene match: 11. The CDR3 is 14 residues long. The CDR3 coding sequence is TGTGCCAGCAGTTACACCGACAGGGTCAACAAGCAGTACTTC. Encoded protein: CASSYTDRVNKQYF.

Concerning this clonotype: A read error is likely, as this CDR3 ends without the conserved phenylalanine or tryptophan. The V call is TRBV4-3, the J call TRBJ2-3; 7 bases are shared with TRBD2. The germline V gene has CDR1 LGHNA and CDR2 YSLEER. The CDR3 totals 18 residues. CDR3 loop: CPSSQVGVGGGRAYTQYY. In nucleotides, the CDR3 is TGCCCCAGCAGCCAAGTCGGGGTCGGGGGAGGGCGCGCATATACGCAGTATTAT.

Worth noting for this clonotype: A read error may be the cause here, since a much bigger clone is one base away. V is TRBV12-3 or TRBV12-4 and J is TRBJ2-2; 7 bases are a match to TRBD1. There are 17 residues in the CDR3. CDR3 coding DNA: TGTGCCTGCAAGGGGGCCCCAGGCGTTGAGAACACCGGGGAGCCGTTTTTT. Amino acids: CACKGAPGVENTGEPFF.

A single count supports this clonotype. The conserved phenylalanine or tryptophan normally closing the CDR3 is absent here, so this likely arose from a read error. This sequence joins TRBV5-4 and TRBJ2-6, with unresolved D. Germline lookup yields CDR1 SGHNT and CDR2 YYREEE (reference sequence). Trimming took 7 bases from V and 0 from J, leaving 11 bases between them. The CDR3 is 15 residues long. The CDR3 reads CASCVGSSGANVLTL. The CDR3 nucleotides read TGTGCCAGCTGCGTGGGGTCCTCTGGGGCCAACGTCCTGACTTTA.

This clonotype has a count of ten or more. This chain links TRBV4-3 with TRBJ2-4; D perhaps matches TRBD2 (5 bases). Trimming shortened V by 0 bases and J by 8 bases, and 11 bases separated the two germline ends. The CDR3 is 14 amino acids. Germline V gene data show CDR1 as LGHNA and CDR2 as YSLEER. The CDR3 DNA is TGCGCCAGCAGCCAAGATAGCGAGGGCCACATTCAGTACTTC. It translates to CASSQDSEGHIQYF.

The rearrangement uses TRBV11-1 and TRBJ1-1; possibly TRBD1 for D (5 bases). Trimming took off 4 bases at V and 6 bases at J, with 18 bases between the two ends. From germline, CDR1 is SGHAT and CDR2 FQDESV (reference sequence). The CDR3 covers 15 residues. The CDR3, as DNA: TGTGCCAGCAGCTCCCCGACAGAACTGGACTCTGAAGCTTTCTTT. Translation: CASSSPTELDSEAFF.

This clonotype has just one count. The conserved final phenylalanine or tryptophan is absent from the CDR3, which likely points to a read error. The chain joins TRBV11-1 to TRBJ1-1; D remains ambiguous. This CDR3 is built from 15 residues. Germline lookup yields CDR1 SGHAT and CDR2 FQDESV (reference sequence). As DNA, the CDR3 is TGTACCAGCAGCTCGGAGAGACACCTGAACACTGAAGCTTTCTTA. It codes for CTSSSERHLNTEAFL.

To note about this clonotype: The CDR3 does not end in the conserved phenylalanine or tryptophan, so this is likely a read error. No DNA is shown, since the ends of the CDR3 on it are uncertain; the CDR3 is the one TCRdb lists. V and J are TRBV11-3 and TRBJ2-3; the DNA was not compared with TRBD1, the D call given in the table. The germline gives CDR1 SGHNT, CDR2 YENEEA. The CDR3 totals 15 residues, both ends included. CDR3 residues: CASSRAGQGGHTPYL.

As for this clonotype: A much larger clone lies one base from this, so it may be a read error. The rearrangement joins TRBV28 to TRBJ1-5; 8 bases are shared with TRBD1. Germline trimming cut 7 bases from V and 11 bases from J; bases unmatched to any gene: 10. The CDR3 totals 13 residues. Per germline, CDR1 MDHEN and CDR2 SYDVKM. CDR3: CASNQGARQSQHF. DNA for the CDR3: TGTGCCAGCAACCAGGGGGCTCGACAGTCCCAGCATTTT. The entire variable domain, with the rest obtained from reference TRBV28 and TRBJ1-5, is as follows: DVKVTQSSRYLVKRTGEKVFLECVQDMDHENMFWYRQDPGLGLRLIYFSYDVKMKEKGDIPEGYSVSREKKERFSLILESASTNQTSMYLCASNQGARQSQHFGDGTRLSIL.

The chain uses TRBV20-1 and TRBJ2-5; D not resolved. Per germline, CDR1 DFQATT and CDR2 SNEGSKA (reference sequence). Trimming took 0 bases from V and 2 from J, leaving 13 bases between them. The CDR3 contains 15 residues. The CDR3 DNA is TGCAGTGCTAGAGACGGGCTACAAGGTCAAGAGACCCAGTACTTC. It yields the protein CSARDGLQGQETQYF.

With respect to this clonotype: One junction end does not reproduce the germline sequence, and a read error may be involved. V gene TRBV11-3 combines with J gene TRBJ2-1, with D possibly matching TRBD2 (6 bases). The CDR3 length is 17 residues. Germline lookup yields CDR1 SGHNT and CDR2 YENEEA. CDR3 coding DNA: TGTGCCAGCAGCTTAGAGTTGACTAGAGGGAACCACAATGGGCAGGTCTTC. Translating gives CASSLELTRGNHNGQVF.

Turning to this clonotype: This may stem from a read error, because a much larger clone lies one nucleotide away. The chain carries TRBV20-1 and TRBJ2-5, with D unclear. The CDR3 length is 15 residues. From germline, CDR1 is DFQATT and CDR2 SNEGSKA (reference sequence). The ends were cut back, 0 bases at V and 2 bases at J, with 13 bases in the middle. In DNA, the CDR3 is TGCAGTGCTAGAGACAGGCCACAAGGTCAAGAGACCCAGTACTTC. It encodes CSARDRPQGQETQYF.